The 28 T cell receptor beta chains below were found in one sample sequenced in a study of pediatric ulcerative colitis. TCRdb's table, derived via immunoSEQ multiplex PCR, lists solely in-frame clones and lacks some. The sample shows about 64,000 clones, 86% of them seen only once. Material: blood. Every receptor here comes from a boy aged 5-17 years with severe ulcerative colitis.

The chain has TRBV2 and TRBJ2-7; 9 bases align to TRBD2. Trimming cost V 2 bases and J 4 bases; bases outside gene matches: 9. CDR3 size: 16 residues. Germline CDR1 is SNHLY and CDR2 is FYNNEI. CDR3 in amino acids: CASSELALAGSYEQYF. In nucleotides, the CDR3 is TGTGCCAGCAGTGAATTAGCGCTAGCGGGGAGTTACGAGCAGTACTTC.

This clone was seen just once. The V call is TRBV7-8, the J call TRBJ1-5; D is undetermined. The CDR3 contains 14 residues. Trimming took off 2 bases at V and 6 bases at J, with 11 bases between the two ends. CDR1 is SGHVS and CDR2 is FQNEAQ in the germline V gene. This CDR3 is CASSLTGSGQPQHF. CDR3 DNA: TGTGCCAGCAGCTTAACGGGATCTGGTCAGCCCCAGCATTTT.

The chain recombines TRBV7-8 with TRBJ2-5; D not certain. The CDR3 is made up of 13 amino acids. V was shortened by 5 bases and J by 2 bases, with 9 bases between the two germline ends. Germline CDR1 is SGHVS and CDR2 is FQNEAQ. The CDR3 sequence: CASSLRLQETQYF. CDR3 coding DNA: TGTGCCAGCAGCCTTAGACTGCAAGAGACCCAGTACTTC.

The V gene is TRBV19, the J gene TRBJ2-1; unclear D gene. The CDR3 spans 12 residues. CDR1 and CDR2 from the germline V gene are LNHDA and SQIVND (reference sequence). The V end was cut by 5 bases, the J end by 3 bases, with 5 bases between. The CDR3 nucleotides read TGTGCCAGTAGTCCCCGCTACAATGAGCAGTTCTTC. Its protein is CASSPRYNEQFF.

The chain combines TRBV7-2 with TRBJ2-3; 9 bases map to TRBD2. The CDR3 extends over 17 amino acids. After removal of 1 base from V and 5 bases from J, the junction contained 10 bases not matched to a gene. Germline V gene data show CDR1 as SGHTA and CDR2 as FQGNSA. This CDR3 reads CASSLEGSGSFGDTQYF. The CDR3 region has the DNA TGTGCCAGCAGCTTAGAGGGTAGCGGGAGTTTTGGAGATACGCAGTATTTT. Variable domain in full (rest from reference TRBV7-2 and TRBJ2-3): GAGVSQSPSNKVTEKGKDVELRCDPISGHTALYWYRQSLGQGLEFLIYFQGNSAPDKSGLPSDRFSAERTGGSVSTLTIQRTQQEDSAVYLCASSLEGSGSFGDTQYFGPGTRLTVL.

This chain joins TRBV4-3 and TRBJ2-7; D might be TRBD2 (6 bases). This CDR3 has 17 amino acids. Trimming pared 0 bases from V and 0 bases from J, leaving 15 bases between. CDR1 LGHNA and CDR2 YSLEER come from the germline V gene. The chain's CDR3 is CASSQDSTAGNSYEQYF. In nucleotides, the CDR3 is TGCGCCAGCAGCCAAGATAGCACGGCGGGGAACTCCTACGAGCAGTACTTC.

The chain has TRBV10-3 and TRBJ2-7; D call uncertain. Trimming pared 0 bases from V and 2 bases from J, leaving 5 bases between. This CDR3 is built from 13 residues. Germline V lookup: CDR1 ENHRY, CDR2 SYGVKD. In DNA, the CDR3 is TGTGCCATCAGTGAGTCCACTACCTACGAGCAGTACTTC. Protein: CAISESTTYEQYF.

A single count supports this clone. The chain is built from TRBV13 and TRBJ2-5; D tentatively reads TRBD1 or TRBD2 (5 bases each). This CDR3 has 15 residues. The V gene lost 5 bases and the J gene lost 4 bases, with 17 bases spanning the gap. Germline V gives CDR1 PRHDT, CDR2 FYEKMQ (reference sequence). The CDR3 DNA reads TGTGCCAGCAGCGAGAGTTGGGGGATCAGAGAGACCCAGTACTTC. Translated, it gives CASSESWGIRETQYF.

The V gene is TRBV6-1, the J gene TRBJ2-7; 14 bases line up with TRBD2. Trimming cost V 4 bases and J 3 bases; bases outside gene matches: 5. CDR3 length: 16 amino acids. Germline lookup yields CDR1 MNHNS and CDR2 SASEGT. In DNA form, the CDR3 reads TGTGCCAGCAGTGGGTCCGGGACTAGCGGGAGCTACGAGCAGTACTTC. Translation gives CASSGSGTSGSYEQYF.

The rearrangement uses TRBV5-6 and TRBJ2-7; 7 bases fit TRBD2. The CDR3 sequence is 13 residues long. V dropped 0 bases and J dropped 6; count of bases not matched to a gene: 3. Germline V gene lookup returns CDR1 SGHDT and CDR2 YYEEEE. CDR3 in DNA: TGTGCCAGCAGCTTGGGACTAGCTTCCGAGCAGTACTTC. This gives the protein CASSLGLASEQYF.

This clone was recorded a few times. The rearrangement uses TRBV14 and TRBJ1-2; maybe TRBD1 (5 bases). V lost 4 bases, J lost 3 bases, and 9 bases lay in between. Germline V lookup: CDR1 SGHDN, CDR2 FVKESK. The CDR3 is 13 residues long. CDR3: CASSLGLDYGYTF. DNA of the CDR3: TGTGCCAGCAGCCTGGGACTGGACTATGGCTACACCTTC.

The genes are TRBV10-3 and TRBJ2-2, with D possibly matching TRBD2 (5 bases). V was clipped by 4 bases and J by 5 bases, with 11 bases between them. CDR3 length equals 14 residues. Germline assignment: CDR1 ENHRY and CDR2 SYGVKD. The CDR3 reads CAISVGGGTGELFF. DNA for the CDR3: TGTGCCATCAGTGTAGGAGGAGGAACCGGGGAGCTGTTTTTT.

This clone has a handful of counts. The chain uses TRBV7-9 and TRBJ1-2; D not certain. Between the trimmed V and J ends, which lost 8 bases and 6 bases, there was a span of 13 bases. CDR1 and CDR2 from the germline V gene are SEHNR and FQNEAQ (reference sequence). The CDR3 length is 12 residues. In DNA form, the CDR3 reads TGTGCCAGCGTTTCAGAGTTGGATGGCTACACCTTC. Protein product: CASVSELDGYTF.

The rearrangement links TRBV10-1 to TRBJ2-7; TRBD1 might be the D (5 bases). Germline assignment: CDR1 WNHNN and CDR2 SYGVQD (reference sequence). The V and J ends lost 0 bases and 5 bases respectively, with 11 bases between them. This CDR3 comprises 14 residues. CDR3 DNA sequence: TGCGCCAGCAGTGAGTCCAGGGCGACCAACGAGCAGTACTTC. Translating gives CASSESRATNEQYF.

The rearrangement links TRBV7-2 to TRBJ2-5, with D unresolved. Germline values: CDR1 SGHTA, CDR2 FQGNSA. CDR3 length: 11 amino acids. V was trimmed by 2 bases and J by 3 bases, leaving 1 base between them. CDR3 in amino acids: CASSLKETQYF. The CDR3 DNA is TGTGCCAGCAGCTTAAAAGAGACCCAGTACTTC.

This clone has just one count. V usage is TRBV14 and J usage is TRBJ2-2; D ambiguous. V dropped 1 base and J dropped 2 bases, with 11 bases sitting between them. The germline gives CDR1 SGHDN, CDR2 FVKESK. The CDR3 runs 16 residues. The DNA of the CDR3 is TGTGCCAGCAGCCAAGGTCCGCTAGGTAACACCGGGGAGCTGTTTTTT. It codes for CASSQGPLGNTGELFF.

This CDR3 reads CASSIPPYEQYF. CDR3 in DNA: TGTGCCAGCAGCATACCGCCTTACGAGCAGTACTTC. The rearrangement uses TRBV5-6 and TRBJ2-7; no definite D call. The CDR3 is 12 amino acids. Germline CDR1 reads SGHDT; CDR2 reads YYEEEE. V was shortened by 4 bases and J by 4 bases, with 9 bases between the two germline ends.

The chain has TRBV10-2 and TRBJ2-5; 8 positions match TRBD2. Trimming removed 0 bases from V and 2 bases from J; junction bases left unmatched: 11. The V gene's germline CDR1 is WSHSY and CDR2 SAAADI. The CDR3 contains 18 residues. In nucleotides, the CDR3 is TGCGCCAGCAGTGAGTCTCTCGCGGGGGGTAGGTGGCAAGAGACCCAGTACTTC. Translating it yields CASSESLAGGRWQETQYF.

This clone has just one count. This rearrangement joins TRBV20-1 to TRBJ2-2, with a weak D call TRBD1 (5 bases). Germline V gives CDR1 DFQATT, CDR2 SNEGSKA (reference sequence). V was trimmed by 6 bases and J by 6 bases, leaving 8 bases between them. CDR3 length: 11 residues. The CDR3 DNA sequence: TGCAGTGCAAGGGGCCCCGGGGAGCTGTTTTTT. Residues: CSARGPGELFF.

J is TRBJ2-7 and V is TRBV10-1; D unclear. Trimming stripped 3 bases from V and 2 bases from J, with 11 bases between. The germline CDR1 and CDR2 sequences are WNHNN and SYGVQD (reference sequence). The CDR3 has 14 amino acids. The CDR3 loop is CASSDEFSPYEQYF. CDR3 DNA sequence: TGCGCCAGCAGTGATGAGTTTAGCCCCTACGAGCAGTACTTC.

The V call is TRBV28, the J call TRBJ2-3; 9 bases map to TRBD2. The J segment lost 2 bases and the V segment lost 2 bases, leaving 5 bases of the junction unmatched. Germline V gene data show CDR1 as MDHEN and CDR2 as SYDVKM. CDR3 length: 16 amino acids. The CDR3, as DNA: TGTGCCAGCAGTTTAAGCGGGAGGTCATCCACAGATACGCAGTATTTT. Amino acids: CASSLSGRSSTDTQYF.

This clone was observed once. The chain is built from TRBV5-1 and TRBJ1-5, with 7 bases that match TRBD1. The V gene end was trimmed by 0 bases and the J gene end by 6 bases; junction bases not matched to a gene: 3. CDR3 length: 14 amino acids. From germline, CDR1 is SGHRS and CDR2 YFSETQ. This CDR3 reads CASSLEGAGQPQHF. In DNA, the CDR3 is TGCGCCAGCAGCTTGGAGGGGGCCGGTCAGCCCCAGCATTTT.

The V gene is TRBV11-3, the J gene TRBJ2-5; D is uncertain. Trimming took 1 base from V and 4 from J, leaving 7 bases between them. The germline CDR1 and CDR2 sequences are SGHNT and YENEEA. This CDR3 contains 13 residues. Here the CDR3 DNA reads TGTGCCAGCAGCTTAGGCGTAAGAGAGACCCAGTACTTC. It encodes CASSLGVRETQYF.

The chain carries TRBV19 and TRBJ2-1, with D possibly matching TRBD1 (6 bases). Germline CDR1 LNHDA, CDR2 SQIVND (reference sequence). V lost 1 base and J 7 bases, leaving 8 bases between the germline ends. The CDR3 consists of 13 residues. The CDR3 sequence is CASSIGQGNEQFF. The CDR3 region has the DNA TGTGCCAGTAGTATAGGTCAGGGGAATGAGCAGTTCTTC.

The CDR3, as DNA: TGTGCCAGCAGCTTAGGCGGAGGGAGGGCCTTTAACGAGCAGTACTTC. Its translation: CASSLGGGRAFNEQYF. This chain links TRBV7-8 with TRBJ2-7; 7 bases are a match to TRBD2. After removal of 1 base from V and 5 bases from J, the junction contained 11 bases not matched to a gene. This CDR3 comprises 16 residues. Germline V CDR1 and CDR2: SGHVS, FQNEAQ.

The rearrangement uses TRBV13 and TRBJ2-5; D unclear. In germline, CDR1 is PRHDT, CDR2 FYEKMQ (reference sequence). V lost 2 bases and J 1 base, leaving 14 bases between the germline ends. This CDR3 has 16 residues. The CDR3 spells CASSLSPVGSQETQYF. In DNA form, the CDR3 reads TGTGCCAGCAGCTTATCCCCTGTAGGGTCCCAAGAGACCCAGTACTTC. Full variable domain (remainder filled in from reference TRBV13 and TRBJ2-5): AAGVIQSPRHLIKEKRETATLKCYPIPRHDTVYWYQQGPGQDPQFLISFYEKMQSDKGSIPDRFSAQQFSDYHSELNMSSLELGDSALYFCASSLSPVGSQETQYFGPGTRLLVL.

V and J are TRBV27 and TRBJ2-1; 9 bases are shared with TRBD2. The CDR3 runs to 16 residues. V shed 3 bases, J shed 2 bases, and the junction held 5 bases outside the gene matches. The germline V gene has CDR1 MNHEY and CDR2 SMNVEV (reference sequence). In nucleotides, the CDR3 is TGTGCCAGCAGTTTTTGGCGGGAGGGACCCTACAATGAGCAGTTCTTC. The encoded protein is CASSFWREGPYNEQFF.

In DNA, the CDR3 is TGTGCCAGCAGCCCCGCAGGGGGGGCGGCTTTCTTT. Protein product: CASSPAGGAAFF. The chain couples TRBV5-4 to TRBJ1-1; 7 bases fit TRBD1. V was pared by 4 bases and J by 11 bases, with 8 bases of the junction left unmatched. The CDR3 totals 12 residues. Germline CDR1 is SGHNT and CDR2 is YYREEE (reference sequence).